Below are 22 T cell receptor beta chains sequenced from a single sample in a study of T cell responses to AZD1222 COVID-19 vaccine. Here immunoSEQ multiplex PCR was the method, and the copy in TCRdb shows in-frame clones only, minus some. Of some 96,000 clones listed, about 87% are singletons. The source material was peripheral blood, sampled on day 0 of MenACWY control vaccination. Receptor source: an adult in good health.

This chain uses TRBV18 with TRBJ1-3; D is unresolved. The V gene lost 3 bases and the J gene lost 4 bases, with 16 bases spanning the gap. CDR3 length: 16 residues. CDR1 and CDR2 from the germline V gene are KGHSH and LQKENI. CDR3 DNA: TGTGCCAGCTCACCCCCCACGGGAATATGGGGAAACACCATATATTTT. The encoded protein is CASSPPTGIWGNTIYF.

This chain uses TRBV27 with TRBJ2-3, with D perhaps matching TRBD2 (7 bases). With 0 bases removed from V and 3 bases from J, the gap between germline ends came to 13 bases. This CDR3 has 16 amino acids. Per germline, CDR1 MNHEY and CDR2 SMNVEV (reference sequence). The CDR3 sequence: CASSLSVGGRTDTQYF. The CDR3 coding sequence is TGTGCCAGCAGTTTATCGGTGGGGGGGCGGACAGATACGCAGTATTTT.

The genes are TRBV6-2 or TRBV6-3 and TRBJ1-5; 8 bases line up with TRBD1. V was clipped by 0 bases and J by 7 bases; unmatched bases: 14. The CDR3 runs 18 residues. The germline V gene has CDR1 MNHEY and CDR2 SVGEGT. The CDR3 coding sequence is TGTGCCAGCAGTTACTCGGGCCCGACAGGGGCCTTGAACCAGCCCCAGCATTTT. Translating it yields CASSYSGPTGALNQPQHF.

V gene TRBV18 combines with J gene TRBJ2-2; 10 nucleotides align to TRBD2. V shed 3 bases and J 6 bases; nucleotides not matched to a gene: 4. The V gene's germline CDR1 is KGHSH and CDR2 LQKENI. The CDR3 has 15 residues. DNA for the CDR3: TGTGCCAGCTCACCGGGGCTAGCGGGAGCCGGGGAGCTGTTTTTT. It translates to CASSPGLAGAGELFF.

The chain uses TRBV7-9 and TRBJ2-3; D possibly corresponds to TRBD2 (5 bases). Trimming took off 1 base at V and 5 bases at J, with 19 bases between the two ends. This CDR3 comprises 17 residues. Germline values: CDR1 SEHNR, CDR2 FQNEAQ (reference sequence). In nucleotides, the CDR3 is TGTGCCAGCAGCTTAGTAGGGCGGCAGAAAGGAGGAGATACGCAGTATTTT. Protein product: CASSLVGRQKGGDTQYF.

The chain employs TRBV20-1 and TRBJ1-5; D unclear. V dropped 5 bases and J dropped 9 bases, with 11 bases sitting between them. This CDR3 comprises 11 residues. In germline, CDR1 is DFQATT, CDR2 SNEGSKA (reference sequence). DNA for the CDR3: TGCAGTGCTCGGGGATCGGGGCCCCAGCATTTT. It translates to CSARGSGPQHF.

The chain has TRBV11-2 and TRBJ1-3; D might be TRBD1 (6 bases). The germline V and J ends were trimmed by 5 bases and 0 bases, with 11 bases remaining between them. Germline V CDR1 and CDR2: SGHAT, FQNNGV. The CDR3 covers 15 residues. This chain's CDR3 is CASSKIQGSGNTIYF. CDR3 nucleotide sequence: TGTGCCAGCAGCAAAATACAGGGCTCTGGAAACACCATATATTTT.

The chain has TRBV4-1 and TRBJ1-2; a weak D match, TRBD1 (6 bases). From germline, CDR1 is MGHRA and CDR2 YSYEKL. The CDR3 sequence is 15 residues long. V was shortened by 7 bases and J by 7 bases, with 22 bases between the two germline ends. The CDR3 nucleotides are TGCGCCAGCACGCCTTCCCCAGGGGATGAGTTTGGCTACACCTTC. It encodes CASTPSPGDEFGYTF.

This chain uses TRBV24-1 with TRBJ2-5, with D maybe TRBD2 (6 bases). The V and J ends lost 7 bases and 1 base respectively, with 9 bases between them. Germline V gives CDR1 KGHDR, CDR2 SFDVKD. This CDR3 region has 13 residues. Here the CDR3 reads CATSRDSQETQYF. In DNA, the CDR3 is TGTGCCACCAGCCGGGACTCCCAAGAGACCCAGTACTTC.

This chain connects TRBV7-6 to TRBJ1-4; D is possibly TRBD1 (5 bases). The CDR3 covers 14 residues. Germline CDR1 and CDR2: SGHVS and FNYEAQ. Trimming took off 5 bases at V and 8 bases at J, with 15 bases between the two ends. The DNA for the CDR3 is TGTGCCAGCAGCCCCGGGACCCGAAAAGAAAAACTGTTTTTT. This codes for CASSPGTRKEKLFF.

In nucleotides, the CDR3 is TGTGCCAGCAGTCCCGACACCAATCAGCCCCAGCATTTT. This translates into CASSPDTNQPQHF. The V and J genes are TRBV6-4 and TRBJ1-5, with D unclear. The V end lost 5 bases, the J end lost 3 bases, and 8 bases lay between the germline ends. Per the germline V gene, CDR1 is MRHNA and CDR2 is SNTAGT. The CDR3 has 13 amino acids.

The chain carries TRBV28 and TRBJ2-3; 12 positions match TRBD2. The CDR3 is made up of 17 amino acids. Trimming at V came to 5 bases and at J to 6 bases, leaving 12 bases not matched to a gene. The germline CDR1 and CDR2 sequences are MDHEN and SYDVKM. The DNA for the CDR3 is TGTGCCAGCAGTCCTGCGGACGGACTAGCGGGATGGGATACGCAGTATTTT. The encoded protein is CASSPADGLAGWDTQYF.

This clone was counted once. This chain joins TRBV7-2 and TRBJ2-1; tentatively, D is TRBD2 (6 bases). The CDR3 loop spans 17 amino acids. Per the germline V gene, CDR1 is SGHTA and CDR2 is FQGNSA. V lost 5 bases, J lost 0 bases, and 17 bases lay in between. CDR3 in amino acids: CASSPYPLGGSYNEQFF. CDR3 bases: TGTGCCAGCAGCCCCTACCCCTTGGGGGGCTCCTACAATGAGCAGTTCTTC.

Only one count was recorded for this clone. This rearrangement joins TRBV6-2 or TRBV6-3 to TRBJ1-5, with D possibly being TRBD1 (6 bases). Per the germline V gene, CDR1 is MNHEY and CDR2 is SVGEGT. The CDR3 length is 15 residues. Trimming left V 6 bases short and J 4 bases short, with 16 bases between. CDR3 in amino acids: CASSTDRTGNQPQHF. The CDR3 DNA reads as TGTGCCAGCAGCACCGACAGGACCGGGAATCAGCCCCAGCATTTT.

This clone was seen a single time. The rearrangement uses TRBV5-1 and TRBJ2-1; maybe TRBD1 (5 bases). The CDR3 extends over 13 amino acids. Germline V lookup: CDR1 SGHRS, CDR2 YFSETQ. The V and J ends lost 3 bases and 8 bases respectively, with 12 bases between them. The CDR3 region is CASSSQVSDEQFF. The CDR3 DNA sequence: TGCGCCAGCAGCTCACAGGTGTCGGATGAGCAGTTCTTC.

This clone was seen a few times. For the CDR3, the DNA is TGTGCCACCAGTGACGGAGGCCAGGGGTATCAGCCCCAGCATTTT. The encoded protein is CATSDGGQGYQPQHF. This chain connects TRBV24-1 to TRBJ1-5; a possible D gene is TRBD1 (6 bases). The V gene's germline CDR1 is KGHDR and CDR2 SFDVKD. The length of the CDR3 is 15 residues. Trimming shortened V by 4 bases and J by 5 bases, and 14 bases separated the two germline ends.

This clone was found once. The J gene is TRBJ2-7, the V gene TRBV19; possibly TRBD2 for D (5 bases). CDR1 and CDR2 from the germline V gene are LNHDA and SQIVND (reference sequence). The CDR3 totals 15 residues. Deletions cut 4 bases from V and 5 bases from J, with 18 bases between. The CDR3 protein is CASSTSSGESDEQYF. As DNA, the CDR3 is TGTGCCAGTAGTACTTCCTCCGGGGAGAGCGACGAGCAGTACTTC.

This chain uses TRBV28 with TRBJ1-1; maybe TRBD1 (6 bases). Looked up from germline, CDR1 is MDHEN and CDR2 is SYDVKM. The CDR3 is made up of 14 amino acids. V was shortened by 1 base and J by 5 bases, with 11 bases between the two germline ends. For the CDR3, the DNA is TGTGCCAGCAGTTTATTGGCAGGGGCGACTGAAGCTTTCTTT. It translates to CASSLLAGATEAFF. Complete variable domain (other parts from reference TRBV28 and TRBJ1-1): DVKVTQSSRYLVKRTGEKVFLECVQDMDHENMFWYRQDPGLGLRLIYFSYDVKMKEKGDIPEGYSVSREKKERFSLILESASTNQTSMYLCASSLLAGATEAFFGQGTRLTVV.

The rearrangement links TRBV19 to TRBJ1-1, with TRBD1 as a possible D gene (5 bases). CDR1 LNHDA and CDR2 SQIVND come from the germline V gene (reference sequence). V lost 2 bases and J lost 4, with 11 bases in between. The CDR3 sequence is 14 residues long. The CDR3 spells CASSITGGGTEAFF. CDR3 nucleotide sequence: TGTGCCAGTAGTATAACGGGGGGTGGCACTGAAGCTTTCTTT.

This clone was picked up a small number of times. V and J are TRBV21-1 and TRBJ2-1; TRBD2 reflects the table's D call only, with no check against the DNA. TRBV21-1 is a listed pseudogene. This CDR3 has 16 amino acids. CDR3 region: CASSKEELPGKNEQFF. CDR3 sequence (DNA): TGTGCCAGCAGCAAAGAGGAGCTCCCCGGTAAGAATGAGCAGTTCTTC.

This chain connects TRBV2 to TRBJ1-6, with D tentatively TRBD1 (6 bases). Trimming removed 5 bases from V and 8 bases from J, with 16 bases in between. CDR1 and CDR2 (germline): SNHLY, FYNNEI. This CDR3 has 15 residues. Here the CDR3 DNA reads TGTGCCAGCAGTCAACAGGGTGGGATGGATTCACCCCTCCACTTT. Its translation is CASSQQGGMDSPLHF. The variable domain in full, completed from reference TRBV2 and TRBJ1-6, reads EPEVTQTPSHQVTQMGQEVILRCVPISNHLYFYWYRQILGQKVEFLVSFYNNEISEKSEIFDDQFSVERPDGSNFTLKIRSTKLEDSAMYFCASSQQGGMDSPLHFGNGTRLTVT.

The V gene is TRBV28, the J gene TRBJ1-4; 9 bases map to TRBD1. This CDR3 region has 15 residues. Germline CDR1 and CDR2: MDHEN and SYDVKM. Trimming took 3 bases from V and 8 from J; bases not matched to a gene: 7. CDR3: CASSFTGQGNEKLFF. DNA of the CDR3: TGTGCCAGCAGTTTCACGGGACAGGGAAACGAAAAACTGTTTTTT.